These 30 T cell receptor beta chains were sequenced from one sample in a study of T cell clonality in common variable immunodeficiency. The table came from immunoSEQ multiplex PCR; TCRdb's copy has only in-frame clones and leaves some out. Sampling found tens of thousands of clones, none seen once. The sequenced sample consisted of peripheral blood mononuclear cells. These receptors were taken from a person aged 18 to 75 in good health.

This clone was seen at least ten times. The read finishes 3 residues shy of the CDR3 end, and the germline J gene is used to complete it. The chain carries TRBV2 and TRBJ1-2; D ambiguous. The CDR3 totals 13 residues. Germline V CDR1 and CDR2: SNHLY, FYNNEI. The part of the CDR3 DNA that was read is TGTGCCAGCAGCCCCGGCCTAAGAGGGGGC. Its translation is CASSPGLRGG. The entire CDR3 protein reads CASSPGLRGGYTF.

This clone appeared many times. The DNA ends 3 residues before the CDR3 does, and the rest of the CDR3 is filled in from the germline J gene. V usage is TRBV12-5 and J usage is TRBJ2-1; D ambiguous. This CDR3 is 15 amino acids long. Trimming pared 1 base from V and 0 bases from J, leaving 7 bases between. Germline CDR1 LGHNT, CDR2 FRNRAP. The CDR3 reads CASGLGADSYNEQFF. The covered CDR3 bases are TGTGCTAGTGGTTTGGGGGCTGACTCCTACAATGAG.

This clone was seen repeatedly, ten times or more. The observed sequence ends 3 residues before the CDR3 terminus, with the missing tail filled in from the germline J gene. This rearrangement joins TRBV5-6 to TRBJ2-5; 7 positions match TRBD2. V lost 4 bases and J lost 0; bases outside the gene matches: 3. Germline CDR1 is SGHDT and CDR2 is YYEEEE. CDR3 size: 14 residues. This chain's CDR3 is CASSRDYYQETQYF. CDR3 DNA (partial): TGTGCCAGCAGCAGGGACTATTACCAAGAGACC.

The table lists this clone with many counts. The CDR3 end lies 3 residues beyond the end of the read and is filled in from the germline J gene. This chain connects TRBV2 to TRBJ2-5, with TRBD1 matching 9 bases. With 7 bases clipped from V and 4 bases from J, the junction kept 4 bases outside the gene matches. Germline V gives CDR1 SNHLY, CDR2 FYNNEI. The CDR3 has 13 amino acids. Incomplete CDR3 DNA: TGTGCCAGCACAAGGGACAGGGCAGAGACC. It specifies CASTRDRAET. The entire CDR3 reads CASTRDRAETQYF.

In this sample, this clone turned up many times. The read terminates 3 residues ahead of where the CDR3 ends, so the germline J gene completes it. The genes are TRBV29-1 and TRBJ2-1; the match to TRBD2 covers 13 bases. Trimming cost V 7 bases and J 7 bases; bases outside gene matches: 10. Germline V lookup: CDR1 SQVTM, CDR2 ANQGSEA. This CDR3 comprises 15 residues. The CDR3: CSGSRGTSGINEQFF. The sequenced part of the CDR3 DNA is TGCAGCGGCTCACGTGGGACTAGCGGGATTAATGAG.

This clone occurred many times. CDR3 bases read: TGTGCCAGCAGCGCGACAGGGAGGTCTGAA. Protein: CASSATGRSE. The complete CDR3 protein is CASSATGRSEAFF. This chain uses TRBV7-3 with TRBJ1-1, with 7 bases fitting TRBD1. Read data end 3 residues before the CDR3 end; the end is taken from the germline J gene. This CDR3 has 13 amino acids. The ends lost 5 bases at V and 6 bases at J; junction bases unmatched: 6. CDR1 is SGHTA and CDR2 is FQGTGA in the germline V gene.

This clone was counted ten times or more. The CDR3 goes on 3 residues after the read ends, and that part is filled in from the germline J gene. This rearrangement joins TRBV5-1 to TRBJ1-1; possibly TRBD1 for D (5 bases). Trimming took 2 bases from V and 3 from J, leaving 14 bases between them. This CDR3 region has 15 residues. Germline V gives CDR1 SGHRS, CDR2 YFSETQ. The CDR3 loop is CASSLTGFRDTEAFF. The sequenced part of the CDR3 DNA is TGCGCCAGCAGCTTAACAGGTTTTCGGGACACTGAA.

The table lists this clone with many counts. Read sequence stops 3 residues before the CDR3 end, and the germline J gene provides the missing end. J is TRBJ1-1 and V is TRBV14, with TRBD1 matching over 9 bases. Per germline, CDR1 SGHDN and CDR2 FVKESK. The ends lost 5 bases at V and 7 bases at J; junction bases unmatched: 11. The CDR3 consists of 15 residues. The part of the CDR3 DNA that was read is TGTGCCAGCAGCTCCACAGGGGGCGCGGATGGTGAA. Its protein product is CASSSTGGADGE. The CDR3, in full, reads CASSSTGGADGEAFF.

This clone showed up many times. The read stops 3 residues short of the end of the CDR3; the missing end is completed from the germline J gene. The chain recombines TRBV7-6 with TRBJ2-1; 12 positions match TRBD2. This CDR3 has 15 amino acids. V lost 5 bases and J lost 7; bases outside the gene matches: 6. In germline, CDR1 is SGHVS, CDR2 FNYEAQ. The sequenced CDR3 bases are TGTGCCAGCAGCACGGGACTAGCGGGTTCAAATGAG. This translates into CASSTGLAGSNE. In full, the CDR3 is CASSTGLAGSNEQFF. The full variable domain, with the rest looked up from reference TRBV7-6 and TRBJ2-1, is GAGVSQSPRYKVTKRGQDVALRCDPISGHVSLYWYRQALGQGPEFLTYFNYEAQQDKSGLPNDRFSAERPEGSISTLTIQRTEQRDSAMYRCASSTGLAGSNEQFFGPGTRLTVL.

This clone was observed many times. The CDR3 end lies 3 residues beyond the end of the read and is filled in from the germline J gene. This rearrangement joins TRBV11-2 to TRBJ1-5, with D unresolved. Germline V CDR1 and CDR2: SGHAT, FQNNGV. The CDR3 has 13 amino acids. With 3 bases removed from V and 7 bases from J, the gap between germline ends came to 10 bases. Partial CDR3 DNA: TGTGCCAGCAGCTTGAGTGATGGCCAGCCC. It is translated as CASSLSDGQP. The entire CDR3 protein reads CASSLSDGQPQHF.

This clone was counted many times. The CDR3 goes on 3 residues after the read ends, and that part is filled in from the germline J gene. V is TRBV5-1 and J is TRBJ2-2; 8 bases align to TRBD1. Germline assignment: CDR1 SGHRS and CDR2 YFSETQ. The CDR3 totals 16 residues. The J segment lost 4 bases and the V segment lost 4 bases, leaving 9 bases of the junction unmatched. The covered CDR3 bases are TGCGCCAGCAGCGCCCGAGGGCAGGGGGCCACCGGGGAG. Protein product: CASSARGQGATGE. The CDR3 in full is CASSARGQGATGELFF.

This clone has at least ten counts. The DNA ends 3 residues before the CDR3 does, and the rest of the CDR3 is filled in from the germline J gene. This chain joins TRBV7-8 and TRBJ2-1, with a tentative D call TRBD1 (5 bases). CDR3 length: 12 residues. V lost 2 bases and J lost 8, with 7 bases in between. Germline V gives CDR1 SGHVS, CDR2 FQNEAQ. The sequenced part of the CDR3 DNA is TGTGCCAGCAGCTTACCAGGGCATGAG. The encoded protein is CASSLPGHE. The full CDR3 reads CASSLPGHEQFF.

This clone was found many times. The read gets to within 3 residues of the CDR3 end, and the germline J gene fills in the rest. The J gene is TRBJ2-1, the V gene TRBV7-3, with 7 positions matching TRBD2. The V segment lost 3 bases and the J segment 4 bases; nucleotides outside the gene matches: 0. The CDR3 runs to 13 residues. The germline V gene has CDR1 SGHTA and CDR2 FQGTGA. CDR3 region: CASSLRGYNEQFF. The CDR3 DNA, read in part, is TGTGCCAGCAGCTTGCGGGGGTACAATGAG.

The sample holds many counts of this clone. The read falls 3 residues short of the CDR3 end, and the missing part is taken from the germline J gene. This rearrangement joins TRBV20-1 to TRBJ1-5; 8 nucleotides match TRBD1. V lost 8 bases, J lost 7 bases, and 7 bases stayed unmatched. The germline CDR1 and CDR2 sequences are DFQATT and SNEGSKA (reference sequence). This CDR3 spans 12 amino acids. The sequenced part of the CDR3 DNA is TGCAGTTTTAGACAGGGGAGGCAGCCC. This translates into CSFRQGRQP. The whole CDR3 sequence is CSFRQGRQPQHF.

This clone was observed at least ten times. The DNA read from the CDR3 is TGTGCCAGCTCACCACCATCAGGGAACACTGAA. Translating it yields CASSPPSGNTE. The complete CDR3 reads CASSPPSGNTEAFF. The J gene is TRBJ1-1, the V gene TRBV18; D is ambiguous. The CDR3 end lies 3 residues beyond the end of the read and is filled in from the germline J gene. CDR1 KGHSH and CDR2 LQKENI come from the germline V gene. CDR3 size: 14 residues. The V and J ends lost 0 bases and 1 base respectively, with 6 bases between them.

There are many counts of this clone. The observed sequence ends 3 residues before the CDR3 terminus, with the missing tail filled in from the germline J gene. The chain links TRBV6-2 or TRBV6-3 to TRBJ2-7; 8 nucleotides line up with TRBD2. The germline CDR1 and CDR2 sequences are MNHEY and SVGEGT. This CDR3 is 13 amino acids long. Unmatched junction bases numbered 4, after V lost 7 bases and J lost 2 bases. The CDR3 loop reads CASKPGLAYEQYF. The sequenced part of the CDR3 DNA is TGTGCCAGCAAACCGGGACTAGCCTACGAG.

At least ten counts were recorded for this clone. Coverage ceases 3 residues before the CDR3 finishes, and the germline J gene fills in the end. The rearrangement joins TRBV12-3 or TRBV12-4 to TRBJ2-2; possibly TRBD1 for D (6 bases). The CDR3 is 17 residues long. Trimming pared 8 bases from V and 0 bases from J, leaving 19 bases between. Incomplete CDR3 DNA: TGTGCCAGCGCCCTCCTCGACAGGAACCCGAACACCGGGGAG. Amino acids: CASALLDRNPNTGE. In full, the CDR3 is CASALLDRNPNTGELFF.

This clone appeared many times. The read falls 3 residues short of the CDR3 end, and the missing part is taken from the germline J gene. The chain employs TRBV4-1 and TRBJ1-4; 7 bases are a match to TRBD1. Germline assignment: CDR1 MGHRA and CDR2 YSYEKL. Trimming at V came to 4 bases and at J to 7 bases, leaving 15 bases not matched to a gene. This CDR3 contains 17 residues. This CDR3 is CASSLRSAEQGSEKLFF. The DNA read from the CDR3 is TGCGCCAGCAGCCTCCGATCGGCCGAACAGGGGAGTGAAAAA.

This clone was observed at least ten times. The read ends 3 residues before the CDR3 terminus; that terminus is restored from the germline J gene. The chain is built from TRBV7-8 and TRBJ1-4; D unclear. This CDR3 is built from 14 residues. Germline V gene data show CDR1 as SGHVS and CDR2 as FQNEAQ. The V and J ends lost 4 bases and 3 bases respectively, with 9 bases between them. Here the CDR3 reads CASSSMAPNEKLFF. The part of the CDR3 DNA that was read is TGTGCCAGCAGCTCAATGGCTCCTAATGAAAAA.

This clone was found many times. The read falls 3 residues short of the CDR3 end, and the missing part is taken from the germline J gene. V usage is TRBV7-2 and J usage is TRBJ2-7, with TRBD1 identical over 7 bases. The CDR3 is made up of 14 amino acids. CDR1 SGHTA and CDR2 FQGNSA come from the germline V gene. Germline trimming cut 1 base from V and 3 bases from J; bases unmatched to any gene: 3. Partial CDR3 DNA: TGTGCCAGCAGCTTAGAAAGGACAGGCTACGAG. It encodes CASSLERTGYE. In full, the CDR3 is CASSLERTGYEQYF.

This clone has at least ten counts. The read gets to within 3 residues of the CDR3 end, and the germline J gene fills in the rest. This chain uses TRBV28 with TRBJ2-7; 8 nucleotides agree with TRBD1. Trimming at V came to 6 bases and at J to 3 bases, leaving 7 bases not matched to a gene. The CDR3 covers 14 residues. Germline loops: CDR1 MDHEN, CDR2 SYDVKM. Partial CDR3 DNA: TGTGCCAGCAGGCCTACAGGGGGTGGCTACGAG. Translation gives CASRPTGGGYE. The CDR3 in its entirety is CASRPTGGGYEQYF. Drawing the rest from reference TRBV28 and TRBJ2-7, the complete variable domain is DVKVTQSSRYLVKRTGEKVFLECVQDMDHENMFWYRQDPGLGLRLIYFSYDVKMKEKGDIPEGYSVSREKKERFSLILESASTNQTSMYLCASRPTGGGYEQYFGPGTRLTVT.

This clone was seen ten or more times. The CDR3 end falls 3 residues outside the read, so it is completed with the germline J gene. The V call is TRBV20-1, the J call TRBJ2-7, with D perhaps TRBD1 (5 bases). V lost 0 bases and J 2 bases, leaving 11 bases between the germline ends. Germline CDR1 and CDR2: DFQATT and SNEGSKA (reference sequence). This CDR3 region has 14 residues. The DNA read from the CDR3 is TGCAGTGCTAGAGAGGTACAGGTTACCTACGAG. Translated: CSAREVQVTYE. Given in full, the CDR3 is CSAREVQVTYEQYF.

This clone was seen repeatedly, ten times or more. The read gets to within 3 residues of the CDR3 end, and the germline J gene fills in the rest. The chain has TRBV28 and TRBJ2-7; 8 bases are shared with TRBD2. This CDR3 region has 16 residues. The ends lost 5 bases at V and 3 bases at J; junction bases unmatched: 12. From germline, CDR1 is MDHEN and CDR2 SYDVKM. The DNA read from the CDR3 is TGTGCCAGCAGTACCAATGGCGGGAGGCCCTTCTACGAG. The encoded protein is CASSTNGGRPFYE. The complete CDR3 sequence is CASSTNGGRPFYEQYF. The full variable domain, in which reference TRBV28 and TRBJ2-7 provide the parts outside the CDR3, is DVKVTQSSRYLVKRTGEKVFLECVQDMDHENMFWYRQDPGLGLRLIYFSYDVKMKEKGDIPEGYSVSREKKERFSLILESASTNQTSMYLCASSTNGGRPFYEQYFGPGTRLTVT.

Ten or more counts support this clone. The CDR3 spells CASSPGAGAGNIQYF. The sequenced part of the CDR3 DNA is TGTGCCAGCTCACCCGGAGCGGGAGCTGGGAACATT. The chain recombines TRBV18 with TRBJ2-4; 8 bases agree with TRBD2. The read gets to within 3 residues of the CDR3 end, and the germline J gene fills in the rest. This CDR3 is built from 15 residues. V lost 3 bases, J lost 7 bases, and 8 bases stayed unmatched. Germline assignment: CDR1 KGHSH and CDR2 LQKENI.

This clone was seen at least ten times. CDR3 DNA, as far as it was read: TGTGCCAGCTCACCGGGACAGGGCGTGGAGACC. Translating gives CASSPGQGVET. The CDR3, in full, reads CASSPGQGVETQYF. The rearrangement uses TRBV18 and TRBJ2-5; TRBD1 matches 9 bases. Coverage ceases 3 residues before the CDR3 finishes, and the germline J gene fills in the end. The V gene end was trimmed by 3 bases and the J gene end by 5 bases; junction bases not matched to a gene: 4. Germline V lookup: CDR1 KGHSH, CDR2 LQKENI. The CDR3 is 14 residues long. The full variable domain, completed using reference TRBV18 and TRBJ2-5, is NAGVMQNPRHLVRRRGQEARLRCSPMKGHSHVYWYRQLPEEGLKFMVYLQKENIIDESGMPKERFSAEFPKEGPSILRIQQVVRGDSAAYFCASSPGQGVETQYFGPGTRLLVL.

Worth noting for this clone: The read gets to within 3 residues of the CDR3 end, and the germline J gene fills in the rest. V is TRBV13 and J is TRBJ1-4; the D gene is possibly TRBD1 (6 bases). The germline V gene has CDR1 PRHDT and CDR2 FYEKMQ (reference sequence). V was shortened by 5 bases and J by 3 bases, with 10 bases between the two germline ends. This CDR3 spans 14 amino acids. The CDR3 DNA, read in part, is TGTGCCAGCAGCCCCAGGGGCTCTAATGAAAAA. Amino acids: CASSPRGSNEK. The entire CDR3 sequence reads CASSPRGSNEKLFF.

This clone was seen many times. The read finishes 3 residues shy of the CDR3 end, and the germline J gene is used to complete it. The V and J genes are TRBV5-1 and TRBJ2-3, with 9 bases lining up with TRBD2. Trimming removed 3 bases from V and 2 bases from J; junction bases left unmatched: 7. Germline CDR1 reads SGHRS; CDR2 reads YFSETQ. The CDR3 covers 16 residues. CDR3 amino acids: CASSSGTSPTTDTQYF. CDR3 bases read: TGCGCCAGCAGCTCGGGGACTAGCCCAACCACAGATACG.

Ten or more counts support this clone. Coverage ceases 3 residues before the CDR3 finishes, and the germline J gene fills in the end. V is TRBV28 and J is TRBJ2-3; 8 nucleotides align to TRBD2. This CDR3 contains 18 residues. Germline V gene lookup returns CDR1 MDHEN and CDR2 SYDVKM. V dropped 3 bases and J dropped 0; count of bases not matched to a gene: 11. The DNA read from the CDR3 is TGTGCCAGCAGTTTTAGGCTAGCGGGCCGTTCTAGCACAGATACG. The encoded protein is CASSFRLAGRSSTDT. The whole CDR3 sequence reads CASSFRLAGRSSTDTQYF.

Many counts were recorded for this clone. Read coverage stops 3 residues before the CDR3 terminus; the germline J gene supplies the remainder. The chain employs TRBV30 and TRBJ2-7, with D possibly TRBD2 on 6 matching bases. Germline V lookup: CDR1 GTSNPN, CDR2 SVGIG (reference sequence). This CDR3 has 12 residues. Trimming stripped 3 bases from V and 3 bases from J, with 9 bases between. The covered CDR3 bases are TGTGCCTGGAGGGGGACTGGCTACGAG. Translating it yields CAWRGTGYE. The entire CDR3 sequence reads CAWRGTGYEQYF.

This clone was observed many times. The CDR3 end falls 3 residues outside the read, so it is completed with the germline J gene. The J gene is TRBJ2-7, the V gene TRBV5-8, with TRBD2 matching 11 bases. The V and J ends lost 4 bases and 5 bases, in that order; junction bases with no gene match: 5. The germline V gene has CDR1 SGHTS and CDR2 YDEGEE. The CDR3 contains 14 residues. CDR3 in amino acids: CASSLLTSGNEQYF. The DNA read from the CDR3 is TGTGCCAGCAGCCTATTGACTAGCGGGAACGAG.